A selection of T cell receptor beta chains follows, all from one sample in a study of cytomegalovirus exposure and HLA in healthy donors. Only in-frame clones appear in the TCRdb table, and some are missing; sequencing was by immunoSEQ multiplex PCR. The table lists hundreds of thousands of clones, 82% of them singletons. The sequencing sample was made of PBMCs. The receptors were sampled from a man aged 35 to 55 in good health and CMV-seropositive. Each CDR3 is given with its conserved first and last residue. Fields, in order: clone size, J gene, V gene, D gene, CDR3 protein, CDR3 DNA. A D gene is named only where the DNA matches it firmly. Size is stated for part of the rows, as once, few or many counts, or as a class when the clone is expanded.

NA,TRBJ1-2,TRBV27,NA,CASSLARDYGYTF,TGTGCCAGCAGTTTAGCACGGGACTATGGCTACACCTTC
NA,TRBJ2-5,TRBV5-6,NA,CASNSGLPQETQYF,TGTGCCAGCAACTCAGGACTACCGCAAGAGACCCAGTACTTC
NA,TRBJ2-5,TRBV5-1,TRBD2,CASSWGLADQETQYF,TGCGCCAGCAGCTGGGGACTAGCGGACCAAGAGACCCAGTACTTC
NA,TRBJ2-2,TRBV7-6,TRBD1,CASSLGTVPGELFF,TGTGCCAGCAGCCTTGGGACAGTACCTGGGGAGCTGTTTTTT
once,TRBJ2-1,TRBV27,TRBD2,CASSPGTSGSRYNEQFF,TGTGCCAGCAGTCCCGGGACTAGCGGGAGTCGGTACAATGAGCAGTTCTTC
NA,TRBJ2-7,TRBV4-1,NA,CASSQVAVSYEQYF,TGCGCCAGCAGCCAAGTTGCGGTTTCCTACGAGCAGTACTTC
once,TRBJ1-2,TRBV5-4,NA,CASSWMTANYGYTF,TGTGCCAGCAGCTGGATGACAGCAAACTATGGCTACACCTTC
NA,TRBJ1-3,TRBV9,NA,CASSGGPGNTIYF,TGTGCCAGCAGCGGGGGCCCGGGAAACACCATATATTTT
once,TRBJ1-1,TRBV19,NA,CASSSGHAMNTEAFF,TGTGCCAGTAGTAGCGGACACGCCATGAACACTGAAGCTTTCTTT
NA,TRBJ2-3,TRBV5-1,TRBD1,CASSAGQGAMDTQYF,TGCGCCAGCAGCGCAGGACAGGGAGCAATGGATACGCAGTATTTT
NA,TRBJ1-1,TRBV12-5,TRBD1,CASGLVPGQGRGTEAFF,TGTGCTAGTGGTTTGGTCCCTGGACAGGGAAGGGGCACTGAAGCTTTCTTT
NA,TRBJ2-1,TRBV7-7,NA,CASSLNQDNEQFF,TGTGCCAGCAGCTTAAATCAGGACAATGAGCAGTTCTTC
NA,TRBJ1-1,TRBV19,NA,CASSIELDSYMNTEAFF,TGTGCCAGTAGTATAGAGTTGGACAGCTACATGAACACTGAAGCTTTCTTT
NA,TRBJ2-6,TRBV7-2,NA,CASSSQIITGANVLTF,TGTGCCAGCAGCTCACAGATAATTACCGGGGCCAACGTCCTGACTTTC
NA,TRBJ2-2,TRBV15,NA,CATSTTRYRATGELFF,TGTGCCACCAGCACTACCCGATACAGGGCCACCGGGGAGCTGTTTTTT
NA,TRBJ2-7,TRBV7-9,NA,CASSLGGRQDLSYEQYF,TGTGCCAGCAGCTTAGGTGGGAGACAGGACCTCTCCTACGAGCAGTACTTC
NA,TRBJ2-3,TRBV18,NA,CASSPAGTGTDTQYF,TGTGCCAGCTCACCGGCAGGCACTGGCACAGATACGCAGTATTTT
NA,TRBJ2-3,TRBV18,TRBD2,CASSPTSGKDTQYF,TGTGCCAGCTCACCGACTAGCGGGAAGGATACGCAGTATTTT
few,TRBJ2-7,TRBV6-5,TRBD2,CASNLAGSYEQYF,TGTGCCAGCAATCTAGCGGGGTCCTACGAGCAGTACTTC
NA,TRBJ2-3,TRBV30,TRBD2,CAWKLAGGTDTQYF,TGTGCCTGGAAACTAGCGGGAGGGACAGATACGCAGTATTTT
NA,TRBJ2-3,TRBV7-9,TRBD2,CASSSSGRDTDTQYF,TGTGCCAGCAGTTCTAGCGGGAGAGATACAGATACGCAGTATTTT
NA,TRBJ2-1,TRBV7-2,NA,CASSPSYDEQFF,TGTGCCAGCAGCCCTAGTTACGATGAGCAGTTCTTC
NA,TRBJ2-3,TRBV11-3,NA,CASSLDLAHTDTQYF,TGTGCCAGCAGCTTAGATCTAGCCCACACAGATACGCAGTATTTT
NA,TRBJ2-2,TRBV4-1,TRBD2,CASSQDRARTSGRTNTGELFF,TGCGCCAGCAGCCAAGATCGCGCCAGGACTAGCGGGAGAACGAACACCGGGGAGCTGTTTTTT
NA,TRBJ2-7,TRBV9,NA,CASSVDGTGYYEQYF,TGTGCCAGCAGCGTAGACGGTACAGGGTACTACGAGCAGTACTTC
NA,TRBJ2-3,TRBV9,NA,CASSVEVRGWADTQYF,TGTGCCAGCAGCGTAGAGGTTCGGGGATGGGCAGATACGCAGTATTTT
NA,TRBJ1-2,TRBV13,TRBD1,CASSFGQGGYGYTF,TGTGCCAGCAGCTTTGGACAGGGGGGCTATGGCTACACCTTC